This TCR beta chain was sequenced in a study of T cell responses to AZD1222 COVID-19 vaccine. TCRdb keeps only in-frame clones here, not all; method: immunoSEQ multiplex PCR. The data show about 94,000 clones, around 87% seen once. Trimming removed 6 bases at V and 6 bases at J, with 14 bases between. CDR1 is PRHDT and CDR2 is FYEKMQ in the germline V gene (reference sequence). This CDR3 is built from 13 residues. The sequence was collected from an adult who received the AZD1222 COVID-19 vaccine. This chain links TRBV13 with TRBJ1-1; D might be TRBD1 (6 bases). Sequenced here: peripheral blood, sampled 28 days after the second AZD1222 dose. This CDR3 is CASRQKGEAEAFF. Here the CDR3 DNA reads TGTGCCAGCAGACAAAAGGGGGAAGCTGAAGCTTTCTTT.